The present entry profiles one TCR beta chain with its context. Its antigen is not known. The source of the sample is a study of graft-versus-host responses after intestinal transplantation. Study-wide context: Among the recipients, all got anti-thymocyte globulin induction and then tacrolimus and steroids for 2 to 3 years.

CDR1 MNHEY and CDR2 SMNVEV come from the germline V gene (reference sequence). Trimming took off 3 bases at V and 0 bases at J, with 14 bases between the two ends. The CDR3 runs 17 residues. Here immunoSEQ multiplex PCR was the method, and the copy in TCRdb shows in-frame clones only, minus some. Of 80,000 to 95,000 clones listed, 85% to 95% are singletons. This clonotype was sampled from a human donor who received an intestinal transplant. Specimen: unstimulated CD8+ T cells sorted from spleen or lymph node cells, collected before intestinal transplant. The gene calls are TRBV27 and TRBJ2-2; D unresolved. The CDR3 sequence is CASSLRHSTPNTGELFF. The CDR3 DNA reads as TGTGCCAGCAGTTTGAGGCACTCTACACCGAACACCGGGGAGCTGTTTTTT.